This section outlines one T cell receptor (beta chain) sequence together with its context. Its antigen is as yet unknown. These data are taken from a study of T cell responses to AZD1222 COVID-19 vaccine. The study's findings and limits: Repertoire samples came only from after the peak T cell response.

V shed 0 bases and J shed 4 bases, with 13 bases lying between them. CDR1 is MNHEY and CDR2 is SMNVEV in the germline V gene (reference sequence). The CDR3 is 15 amino acids. The protocol was immunoSEQ multiplex PCR, while the TCRdb copy is restricted to in-frame clones and leaves out a portion. The data show roughly 96,000 clones, with roughly 90% seen just once and under 30% held by the top ten. The material sequenced was peripheral blood, taken on day 0 of AZD1222 vaccination. The chain employs TRBV27 and TRBJ2-7; possibly TRBD1 for D (6 bases). The TCR originated in an adult in good health. DNA for the CDR3: TGTGCCAGCAGTTTATCTTGGGGGCGCGTGTACGAGCAGTACTTC. Its protein is CASSLSWGRVYEQYF.